The next 4 T cell receptor beta chains were all read from a single sample in a study of cytomegalovirus exposure and HLA in healthy donors. Here immunoSEQ multiplex PCR was the method, and the copy in TCRdb shows in-frame clones only, minus some. Of some 56,000 clones listed, approximately 90% are singletons. Source material: PBMCs. These receptors were taken from a man between 18 and 35 years old in good health and CMV-seronegative.

This chain links TRBV7-9 with TRBJ1-4; D unresolved. CDR1 and CDR2 from the germline V gene are SEHNR and FQNEAQ (reference sequence). Between the trimmed V and J ends, which lost 5 bases and 3 bases, there was a span of 16 bases. The CDR3 totals 16 residues. The CDR3 region has the DNA TGTGCCAGCAGCCCATCGGGAAAAGGAGCTAATGAAAAACTGTTTTTT. It yields the protein CASSPSGKGANEKLFF.

The chain carries TRBV4-2 and TRBJ2-7, with 7 bases matching TRBD2. The CDR3 totals 14 residues. J was trimmed by 4 bases and V by 4 bases; bases with no gene match: 7. Germline V CDR1 and CDR2: LGHNA, YNFKEQ. The CDR3 sequence: CASSRGGSGYEQYF. As DNA, the CDR3 is TGTGCCAGCAGCCGGGGCGGGAGCGGTTACGAGCAGTACTTC.

This rearrangement joins TRBV7-3 to TRBJ2-1; 7 bases are shared with TRBD2. With V trimmed by 10 bases and J by 5 bases, 26 bases remained unmatched. Looked up from germline, CDR1 is SGHTA and CDR2 is FQGTGA. The length of the CDR3 is 19 residues. Here the CDR3 DNA reads TGTGCCAACTCGACCCTAAAGATAAGGCGGGAGTTCTATCACAATGAGCAGTTCTTC. Translation: CANSTLKIRREFYHNEQFF.

The gene calls are TRBV6-5 and TRBJ2-1; no clear D gene. Germline loops: CDR1 MNHEY, CDR2 SVGAGI. V was pared by 7 bases and J by 12 bases, with 19 bases between. This CDR3 is built from 13 residues. Here the CDR3 reads CASTPGDLVAQFF. Here the CDR3 DNA reads TGTGCCAGCACCCCCGGAGACCTCGTGGCGCAGTTCTTC.